The 14 T cell receptor beta chains listed next were all sequenced from one sample in a study of blood T cell repertoires in COVID-19. Profiled with immunoSEQ multiplex PCR; TCRdb holds only in-frame clones, not every one. This repertoire shows 90,000 to 100,000 clones, 84% found once; its top ten account for roughly 17%. The sample was peripheral blood. The receptor set was obtained from a woman aged 60-70 years with acute or convalescent COVID-19.

The chain recombines TRBV7-2 with TRBJ2-2; TRBD2 agrees at 7 bases. J lost 1 base, V lost 2 bases, and 1 base had no gene match. The length of the CDR3 is 15 residues. CDR1 and CDR2 (germline): SGHTA, FQGNSA. As DNA, the CDR3 is TGTGCCAGCAGCTTACGGACTAGGAACACCGGGGAGCTGTTTTTT. Translating gives CASSLRTRNTGELFF.

The V call is TRBV6-5, the J call TRBJ1-5; 8 bases are shared with TRBD1. The ends lost 6 bases at V and 2 bases at J; junction bases unmatched: 3. This CDR3 is 14 amino acids long. The germline V gene encodes CDR1 MNHEY and CDR2 SVGAGI. The DNA of the CDR3 is TGTGCCAGCAGCCCGACAGGGGGCAATCAGCCCCAGCATTTT. Its protein is CASSPTGGNQPQHF.

The CDR3 nucleotides read TGTGCCAGCAGCTTTCAGGGGACAGATACGCAGTATTTT. Translating it yields CASSFQGTDTQYF. The chain combines TRBV13 with TRBJ2-3; possibly TRBD1 for D (6 bases). CDR1 and CDR2 from the germline V gene are PRHDT and FYEKMQ (reference sequence). This CDR3 has 13 amino acids. The V gene lost 3 bases and the J gene lost 3 bases, with 7 bases spanning the gap.

The gene calls are TRBV28 and TRBJ1-5, with D hard to call. The V end lost 6 bases, the J end lost 5 bases, and 11 bases lay between the germline ends. Germline CDR1 is MDHEN and CDR2 is SYDVKM. The CDR3 is 13 residues long. This CDR3 reads CASRLSGDQPQHF. In nucleotides, the CDR3 is TGTGCCAGCAGGCTCAGCGGGGATCAGCCCCAGCATTTT.

The chain is built from TRBV9 and TRBJ2-7; TRBD2 might be the D (5 bases). CDR1 and CDR2 from the germline V gene are SGDLS and YYNGEE. The ends were cut back, 2 bases at V and 1 base at J, with 10 bases in the middle. This CDR3 spans 14 amino acids. CDR3 protein: CASSVGPGSYEQYF. CDR3 DNA sequence: TGTGCCAGCAGCGTTGGACCGGGGTCCTACGAGCAGTACTTC.

This chain links TRBV3-1 (or the pseudogene TRBV3-2) with TRBJ1-3; D remains ambiguous. Germline V gene data show CDR1 as LGHDT and CDR2 as YNNKEL (reference sequence). The CDR3 is made up of 15 amino acids. Trimming took off 3 bases at V and 4 bases at J, with 13 bases between the two ends. The DNA of the CDR3 is TGTGCCAGCAGCCAGAAAAGCGGCAGAGGAAACACCATATATTTT. Translation gives CASSQKSGRGNTIYF.

The V gene is TRBV30, the J gene TRBJ1-2; 9 nucleotides agree with TRBD1. Germline trimming cut 4 bases from V and 4 bases from J; bases unmatched to any gene: 10. Per the germline V gene, CDR1 is GTSNPN and CDR2 is SVGIG (reference sequence). There are 15 residues in the CDR3. CDR3 region: CAWIHPGQGPYGYTF. CDR3 coding DNA: TGTGCCTGGATCCACCCCGGACAGGGGCCCTATGGCTACACCTTC.

This clone came up once. The identical CDR3 is also encoded by other nucleotide sequences in the sample. This chain joins TRBV7-2 and TRBJ2-3; 10 nucleotides align to TRBD2. CDR1 is SGHTA, CDR2 FQGNSA, per germline. Trimming cost V 1 base and J 1 base; bases outside gene matches: 2. This CDR3 has 16 residues. CDR3 DNA: TGTGCCAGCAGCTTAGGGCTAGCGGGGGGCACAGATACGCAGTATTTT. Its translation: CASSLGLAGGTDTQYF.

The genes are TRBV2 and TRBJ2-2, with 7 positions matching TRBD1. The trim removed 6 bases at V and 7 bases at J, leaving 11 bases unmatched. Per the germline V gene, CDR1 is SNHLY and CDR2 is FYNNEI. The CDR3 is 15 amino acids. The CDR3, as DNA: TGTGCCAGCAGAGCTACAGGGGTTAGAGGCGGGGAGCTGTTTTTT. The encoded protein is CASRATGVRGGELFF.

The chain uses TRBV4-2 and TRBJ2-3; 10 nucleotides align to TRBD2. Germline CDR1 is LGHNA and CDR2 is YNFKEQ. J was trimmed by 9 bases and V by 1 base; bases with no gene match: 13. CDR3 length equals 17 residues. The chain's CDR3 is CASSQGPSGGGGSTQYF. DNA for the CDR3: TGTGCCAGCAGCCAAGGCCCTAGCGGGGGAGGTGGCTCGACGCAGTATTTT.

J is TRBJ2-5 and V is TRBV29-1; weak D call: TRBD1 (6 bases). The CDR3 is 13 amino acids. CDR1 and CDR2 from the germline V gene are SQVTM and ANQGSEA. The ends were cut back, 7 bases at V and 3 bases at J, with 15 bases in the middle. This CDR3 reads CSADEAGEETQYF. The DNA for the CDR3 is TGCAGCGCCGACGAGGCAGGGGAAGAGACCCAGTACTTC. The variable domain in full, with the rest retrieved from reference TRBV29-1 and TRBJ2-5, is SAVISQKPSRDICQRGTSLTIQCQVDSQVTMMFWYRQQPGQSLTLIATANQGSEATYESGFVIDKFPISRPNLTFSTLTVSNMSPEDSSIYLCSADEAGEETQYFGPGTRLLVL.

This rearrangement joins TRBV19 to TRBJ1-1; 9 bases are a match to TRBD1. Germline CDR1 LNHDA, CDR2 SQIVND (reference sequence). V trimming: 5 bases; J trimming: 6 bases; junction bases outside the gene matches: 4. The CDR3 is 13 residues long. The DNA of the CDR3 is TGTGCCAGTAGTCTGGGACAGGGTCCTGAAGCTTTCTTT. Its protein is CASSLGQGPEAFF.

The gene calls are TRBV19 and TRBJ2-5, with 13 bases that match TRBD2. Germline CDR1 reads LNHDA; CDR2 reads SQIVND (reference sequence). J was trimmed by 5 bases and V by 5 bases; bases with no gene match: 8. The length of the CDR3 is 16 residues. The CDR3 loop is CASSDRTSGGWETQYF. CDR3 in DNA: TGTGCCAGTAGTGACCGGACTAGCGGGGGTTGGGAGACCCAGTACTTC.

This clone has only one observation. This chain connects TRBV28 to TRBJ1-2; a possible D gene is TRBD1 (6 bases). The germline V gene encodes CDR1 MDHEN and CDR2 SYDVKM. The CDR3 contains 13 residues. Trimming removed 4 bases at V and 8 bases at J, with 14 bases between. The CDR3 loop is CASSSNRDGGYTF. Written as DNA, the CDR3 is TGTGCCAGCAGTTCCAACAGGGATGGCGGCTACACCTTC.